This T cell receptor (beta chain) was captured in a study of blood T cell repertoires in COVID-19. Study-level information: The United States, Italy and Spain were the sources of the acute and convalescent COVID-19 samples. From T cells, B-cell-depleted T cells, or PBMCs came the material, which was cDNA or gDNA.

Using immunoSEQ multiplex PCR, the repertoire was profiled, and TCRdb retains in-frame clones only, with some absent. The repertoire includes a few hundred thousand clones, roughly 87% of them detected once, and 1.5% to 2% sits in the top ten. Germline lookup yields CDR1 MNHEY and CDR2 SMNVEV (reference sequence). The CDR3 runs 14 residues. V trimming: 5 bases; J trimming: 13 bases; junction bases outside the gene matches: 13. The clonotype originates from a man aged 35-49 years with active or convalescent COVID-19. Sequenced material: peripheral blood. The chain carries TRBV27 and TRBJ2-1; 8 bases are a match to TRBD1. The CDR3 here is CASSLQRTGWFQFF. The CDR3 region has the DNA TGTGCCAGCAGTCTTCAACGGACAGGGTGGTTCCAGTTCTTC.